This T cell receptor beta chain was documented in a study of shared clonotypes between healthy human individuals. Study overall: Three plates were used per donor for CD4 naive, three for CD4 memory, two for CD8 naive and one for CD8 memory.

Germline assignment: CDR1 MNHEY and CDR2 SVGAGI. The CDR3 length is 13 residues. V shed 6 bases and J shed 5 bases, with 13 bases lying between them. It was across several immunoSEQ plates that each subset's genomic DNA was evenly split. In the sorted-subset replicate PCRs, 150 to 200 ng DNA, tens of thousands of T cell genomes, was used. Using immunoSEQ multiplex PCR, the repertoire was profiled, and TCRdb retains in-frame clones only, with some absent. This table holds more than 2 million clones, roughly 95% found once. On this clone: Antigen specificity is unknown.

Findings of the study overall: Generation probabilities were higher for clonotypes shared across all four sorted-subset donors than for unshared ones.

CD45RO-negative, CCR7-positively selected cells formed the naive CD8 fraction, excluding terminally differentiated effector memory CD45RA+ cells. The rearrangement uses TRBV6-5 and TRBJ1-2; possibly TRBD1 for D (5 bases). The clonotype was recovered from a young man in good health. The sample comprised naive CD8+ T cells sorted from blood. This chain's CDR3 is CASRLQEMYGYTF. The DNA of the CDR3 is TGTGCCAGCAGATTACAGGAGATGTATGGCTACACCTTC.